The 8 T cell receptor beta chains presented below share a single source sample, sequenced in a study of T cells after yellow fever vaccination. TCRdb called the 5' RACE reads again in MiXCR, with one record for every CDR3 protein. Of just under 600,000 distinct CDR3 sequences listed, roughly 13% are singletons. The sample in question was PBMCs, obtained on the day of the yellow fever booster vaccination. The receptors stem from a young man who received the YFV17D yellow fever vaccine.

A few counts support this clonotype. The chain is built from TRBV7-2 and TRBJ2-3, with TRBD2 as a possible D gene (6 bases). This CDR3 comprises 14 residues. Germline-derived CDR1 and CDR2 are SGHTA and FQGNSA. V lost 2 bases to trimming and J lost 4 bases, with 10 bases between them. CDR3 region: CASSLTRGSDTQYF. The CDR3 nucleotides read TGTGCCAGCAGCTTAACCCGGGGGTCAGATACGCAGTATTTT.

The V gene is TRBV4-2, the J gene TRBJ2-3, with D tentatively TRBD2 (6 bases). CDR3 length: 17 residues. V lost 0 bases to trimming and J lost 10 bases, with 23 bases between them. Looked up from germline, CDR1 is LGHNA and CDR2 is YNFKEQ. The CDR3 is CASSQEASRVGSGAQYF. The CDR3 nucleotides read TGTGCCAGCAGCCAAGAGGCCTCTCGCGTCGGTAGCGGAGCGCAGTATTTT.

Note on this clonotype: One end of the junction is discordant with germline, which a read error may explain. This chain connects TRBV27 to TRBJ2-1; D uncertain. CDR3 length: 13 amino acids. The germline V gene encodes CDR1 MNHEY and CDR2 SMNVEV (reference sequence). The CDR3 bases are TGTGCCAGCAGTTTGAACAGATACAAAGAGCAGTTCTTC. This codes for CASSLNRYKEQFF.

The chain uses TRBV12-3 or TRBV12-4 and TRBJ2-2, with D possibly called TRBD1 or TRBD2 (5 bases each). Trimming removed 7 bases from V and 4 bases from J, with 13 bases in between. The CDR3 covers 14 residues. The DNA of the CDR3 is TGTGCCAGCAACCTGGGGGTCGGCACCGGGGAGCTGTTTTTT. Translated, it gives CASNLGVGTGELFF.

This clonotype was counted a single time. The J gene is TRBJ2-7, the V gene TRBV12-3 or TRBV12-4; 8 nucleotides align to TRBD1. V lost 4 bases to trimming and J lost 4 bases; unmatched junction nucleotides: 15. CDR3 length equals 17 residues. The CDR3 DNA is TGTGCCAGCAGTTCCAAACTATCCGGGACAGGACCATACGAGCAGTACTTC. Its protein product is CASSSKLSGTGPYEQYF.

The gene calls are TRBV5-1 and TRBJ2-1, with D possibly being TRBD1 or TRBD2 (5 bases each). Looked up from germline, CDR1 is SGHRS and CDR2 is YFSETQ. Trimming left V 1 base short and J 9 bases short, with 14 bases between. The CDR3 loop spans 14 amino acids. The DNA of the CDR3 is TGCGCCAGCAGCTTGATCCTGGGGACGACTGAGCAGTTCTTC. Amino acid sequence: CASSLILGTTEQFF.

This sequence joins TRBV7-6 and TRBJ2-7; 8 nucleotides agree with TRBD2. Germline values: CDR1 SGHVS, CDR2 FNYEAQ. CDR3 length: 15 amino acids. V was clipped by 7 bases and J by 4 bases; unmatched bases: 12. The CDR3 region is CASTISSAGGYEQYF. The CDR3 DNA is TGTGCCAGCACCATCTCCTCTGCGGGAGGTTACGAGCAGTACTTC. Full variable domain (rest looked up from reference TRBV7-6 and TRBJ2-7): GAGVSQSPRYKVTKRGQDVALRCDPISGHVSLYWYRQALGQGPEFLTYFNYEAQQDKSGLPNDRFSAERPEGSISTLTIQRTEQRDSAMYRCASTISSAGGYEQYFGPGTRLTVT.

V usage is TRBV3-1 and J usage is TRBJ1-3; D call uncertain. The length of the CDR3 is 16 residues. Deletions cut 7 bases from V and 0 bases from J, with 16 bases between. The V gene's germline CDR1 is LGHDT and CDR2 YNNKEL (reference sequence). Written as DNA, the CDR3 is TGTGCCAGCATGGTGGGCTCACCCTTCTCTGGAAACACCATATATTTT. Translating it yields CASMVGSPFSGNTIYF.